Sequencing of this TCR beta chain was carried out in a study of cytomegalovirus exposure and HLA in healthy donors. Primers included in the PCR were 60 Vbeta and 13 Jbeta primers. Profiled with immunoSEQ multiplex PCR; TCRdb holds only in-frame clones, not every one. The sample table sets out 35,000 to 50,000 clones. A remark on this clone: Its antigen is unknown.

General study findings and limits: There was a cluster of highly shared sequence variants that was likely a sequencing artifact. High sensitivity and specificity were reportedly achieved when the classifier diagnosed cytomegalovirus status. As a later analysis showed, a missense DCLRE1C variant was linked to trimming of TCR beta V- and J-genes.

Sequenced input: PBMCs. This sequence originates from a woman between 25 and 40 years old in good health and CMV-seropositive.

Here the CDR3 DNA reads TGCGCCAGCAGCCCCCAGGGGGTTGGGGCCTACGAGCAGTACTTC. Its translation is CASSPQGVGAYEQYF. J is TRBJ2-7 and V is TRBV5-1; 7 bases map to TRBD1. CDR3 length: 15 amino acids. CDR1 and CDR2 from the germline V gene are SGHRS and YFSETQ. V was pared by 4 bases and J by 2 bases, with 9 bases of the junction left unmatched.